This TCR beta chain was sequenced during a study of cytomegalovirus exposure and HLA in healthy donors. General study results and limits: Specific recognition of CMV antigens was confirmed in vitro for three chains (all CMV-associated).

Germline CDR1 is MNHNS and CDR2 is SASEGT. This CDR3 is built from 15 residues. V dropped 8 bases and J dropped 2; count of bases not matched to a gene: 7. 60 Vbeta and 13 Jbeta primers were used in PCR. Source study methods: Some 11 million of the 80 million or so unique TCR beta chains counted in a later analysis were shared. Some clones are missing from TCRdb's copy, which holds only in-frame ones; the method was immunoSEQ multiplex PCR. D and trimming were read from the DNA, whereas the V and J calls and clone size are those reported in that table. Of fewer than 200,000 clones in the sample, approximately 86% were seen once. Comments on this clone: Its antigen is not known.

The sample consisted of PBMCs. The chain recombines TRBV6-1 with TRBJ2-2, with 8 bases that match TRBD1. The receptor was derived from a male donor in good health and CMV-seronegative. CDR3 coding DNA: TGTGCCAGCCGGGCCAGGGGGCATAACACCGGGGAGCTGTTTTTT. It translates to CASRARGHNTGELFF.